This is a list of T cell receptor beta chains from one sample in a study of blood T cell repertoires in COVID-19. Generated by immunoSEQ multiplex PCR, the TCRdb table keeps only in-frame clones and is missing some. The sample lists under 55,000 clones, roughly 90% seen once, with 3.5% to 5% in the top ten. Sequencing was performed on peripheral blood. The receptor source for this set is a human donor in a cohort sampled during active COVID-19. CDR3s include the opening cysteine and the closing phenylalanine or tryptophan. D genes are given only for firm matches. Not all rows give a size; the values are once, few, many and, for expanded clones, a class.

D,size,V,J,DNA,CDR3
TRBD2,once,TRBV6-5,TRBJ2-3,TGTGCCAGCAGTTACTTCCCTGGCGGGAGTGGGGATACGCAGTATTTT,CASSYFPGGSGDTQYF
TRBD1,-,TRBV19,TRBJ1-2,TGTGCCAGTAGTATCTTTTCCGGGACAGGGGGCTATGGCTACACCTTC,CASSIFSGTGGYGYTF
-,-,TRBV6-6,TRBJ1-2,TGTGCCAGCAGTTACTCGTCGGGAGCTAACTATGGCTACACCTTC,CASSYSSGANYGYTF
TRBD2,-,TRBV7-9,TRBJ2-3,TGTGCCAGCAGCTTAAGACTAGCGAGGGGGGCAGATACGCAGTATTTT,CASSLRLARGADTQYF
-,-,TRBV28,TRBJ1-2,TGTGCCAGCAGTTTATTCCAGGGTCGGGGCTACACCTTC,CASSLFQGRGYTF
-,once,TRBV7-9,TRBJ1-1,TGTGCCAGCAGCGTGGAGACTGAGACTTTCTTT,CASSVETETFF
-,-,TRBV30,TRBJ1-6,TGTGCCTGGAGGCCCCTCCGACAGTCCTATAATTCACCCCTCCACTTT,CAWRPLRQSYNSPLHF
TRBD1,-,TRBV28,TRBJ2-3,TGTGCCAGCAGCCAAGGGAAACAGGGGTTTCTGGGTACGCAGTATTTT,CASSQGKQGFLGTQYF
-,few,TRBV15,TRBJ2-6,TGTGCCACCAGCTTTGAGGCCGCTGGGGCCAACGTCCTGACTTTC,CATSFEAAGANVLTF
-,-,TRBV18,TRBJ1-1,TGTGCCAGCTCCGTAACGGGGTCCACTGAAGCTTTCTTT,CASSVTGSTEAFF
-,-,TRBV9,TRBJ2-2,TGTGCCAGCAGCGTAGGTCCTAGCCCGAGCACCGGGGAGCTGTTTTTT,CASSVGPSPSTGELFF
TRBD1,-,TRBV24-1,TRBJ2-5,TGTGCCACCAGGGGACAGGGTGGCCAAGAGACCCAGTACTTC,CATRGQGGQETQYF
TRBD1,-,TRBV7-3,TRBJ2-7,TGTGCCGGCAGCTCGGACAGGTCCTACGAGCAGTACTTC,CAGSSDRSYEQYF
-,-,TRBV3-1/TRBV3-2,TRBJ1-1,TGTGCCAGCAAAAAAGCAGGGGCTCACACTGAAGCTTTCTTT,CASKKAGAHTEAFF
TRBD2,-,TRBV19,TRBJ2-7,TGTGCCAGTAGTATAGATCTCCGGCTAGCGGGATCCCCCCACGAGCAGTACTTC,CASSIDLRLAGSPHEQYF
TRBD2,few,TRBV5-6,TRBJ2-5,TGTGCCAGCAGTACCGGGACTAGCGGGAGGGCCCGGGAGACCCAGTACTTC,CASSTGTSGRARETQYF
-,-,TRBV4-1,TRBJ1-1,TGCGCCAGCAGCCAAGATGTGGTGGCCACTGAAGCTTTCTTT,CASSQDVVATEAFF
TRBD2,-,TRBV7-3,TRBJ2-3,TGTGCCAGCAGCCCCGGCGGTCTAGCGGGGGGCACAGATACGCAGTATTTT,CASSPGGLAGGTDTQYF
TRBD1,-,TRBV6-5,TRBJ2-7,TGTGCCAGCAGACCGGGACAGGGGGCCTACGAGCAGTACTTC,CASRPGQGAYEQYF
-,once,TRBV19,TRBJ1-1,TGTGCCAGTAGTACTCATACAGGGATCAACACTGAAGCTTTCTTT,CASSTHTGINTEAFF
TRBD2,-,TRBV6-1,TRBJ2-5,TGTGCCAGCAGTGGTAGCGGGAGAGTTCACCAAGAGACCCAGTACTTC,CASSGSGRVHQETQYF
-,few,TRBV7-6,TRBJ2-5,TGTGCCAGCAGCTTAGTCGGGAACACCTTACCAGAGACCCAGTACTTC,CASSLVGNTLPETQYF
TRBD1,-,TRBV5-6,TRBJ1-5,TGTGCCAGCAGCTTCGGGACAGGTGGAAGCAATCAGCCCCAGCATTTT,CASSFGTGGSNQPQHF
-,-,TRBV23-1,TRBJ1-2,TGCGCCAGCAGTCAATGTTACAGTAACTATGGCTACACCTTC,CASSQCYSNYGYTF
-,-,TRBV9,TRBJ2-3,TGTGCCAGCAGCGTAGCTACTCACTACAAGGATACGCAGTATTTT,CASSVATHYKDTQYF
TRBD1,-,TRBV6-6,TRBJ1-4,TGTGCCAGCAGTCTACAGGGGGAGGGGAATGAAAAACTGTTTTTT,CASSLQGEGNEKLFF
TRBD1,-,TRBV2,TRBJ1-5,TGTGCCAGCAGTGAAGCGCTGGGGACAGGGGACAATCAGCCCCAGCATTTT,CASSEALGTGDNQPQHF